Described below is a single T cell receptor beta chain sequence and its context. Its antigen is still unknown. These data belong to a study of cytomegalovirus exposure and HLA in healthy donors. Vbeta (60) and Jbeta (13) primers were used in the PCR. Authors' data handling: An analysis that came later counted 80 million or so unique TCR beta chains, around 12 million shared. Sequenced by immunoSEQ multiplex PCR; TCRdb stores in-frame clones only, minus some. That table furnishes V, J and clone size, whereas the DNA furnished D and trimming. Among roughly 100,000 clones listed, less than 85% were seen once. Regarding the study as a whole: Later analysis reportedly placed an Asian-associated ancestry cluster below the roughly 680-donor mean in N-insertions. About 90% or about 30% of the time was how often most TCR beta V segments were productive, according to an earlier analysis. In a later analysis, at a false discovery rate of 0.05, 15,000 to 20,000 TCR beta sequences were associated with HLA alleles.

Trimming at V came to 6 bases and at J to 6 bases, leaving 2 bases not matched to a gene. CDR1 SGHAT and CDR2 FQNNGV come from the germline V gene. The CDR3 consists of 12 residues. Sequencing input: PBMCs. This TCR came from a man in his forties in good health and CMV-seropositive. V gene TRBV11-2 combines with J gene TRBJ2-7, with TRBD1 matching over 10 bases. The CDR3 loop is CASRTGGFEQYF. The CDR3 DNA is TGTGCCAGCAGGACAGGGGGCTTCGAGCAGTACTTC.